Listed below are T cell receptor beta chains from one sample, sequenced in a study of vaccination and CD4 T cells after COVID-19. No antigen has been assigned to these receptors. MiXCR, applied by TCRdb to the PCR reads, yields one record per CDR3 protein. This table holds 11,000 or so distinct CDR3 sequences, 30% to 45% found once. Sequencing was carried out using CD4+ T cells from blood, cultured in vitro. All receptors derive from a human donor in good health. CDR3s include the opening cysteine and the closing phenylalanine or tryptophan. Each record gives: J gene, D gene, clone size, V gene, CDR3 DNA, CDR3 protein. The D gene is left open where the match is weak. Size is omitted from some rows. Given values are once, few, many or a class for expanded clones.

TRBJ1-6 | - | medium-sized | TRBV20-1 | TGCAGTGCTAGAAATAGAGGGAGCTCCTATAATTCACCCCTCCACTTT | CSARNRGSSYNSPLHF
TRBJ1-2 | - | - | TRBV20-1 | TGCAGTGCGCCAAGCCAACCGGGACGGCAATTCTATGGCTACACCTTC | CSAPSQPGRQFYGYTF
TRBJ1-5 | - | - | TRBV19 | TGTGCCAGTAGTATGATGGGCAGTAATCAGCCCCAGCATTTT | CASSMMGSNQPQHF
TRBJ2-2 | - | once | TRBV11-3 | TGTGCCAGCAGCCTGTACACTACAGGGTCCCCCGGGGAGCTGTTTTTT | CASSLYTTGSPGELFF
TRBJ1-1 | - | - | TRBV10-3 | TGTGCCATCAGTGTTGACAGCATTTTAGCTTTCTTT | CAISVDSILAFF
TRBJ2-3 | TRBD1 | - | TRBV2 | TGTGCCAGCAGGTATGACAGGGGGAGCACAGATACGCAGTATTTT | CASRYDRGSTDTQYF
TRBJ2-5 | - | - | TRBV27 | TGTGCCAGCAGTTTCTCGCAGGGGTGGGAGACCCAGTACTTC | CASSFSQGWETQYF
TRBJ1-1 | - | medium-sized | TRBV20-1 | TGCAGTGCTAGATCCATGGGGGCGCGAGGCTCTGAAGCTTTCTTT | CSARSMGARGSEAFF
TRBJ2-5 | - | few | TRBV20-1 | TGCGGGGGCTGTGGGAGGGGGCCTAAGACGGCCCAGTACTTC | CGGCGRGPKTAQYF
TRBJ2-6 | - | - | TRBV6-4 | TGTGCCAGCAGTGACTCACACTCTGGGGCCAACGTCCTGACTTTC | CASSDSHSGANVLTF
TRBJ1-1 | TRBD1 | - | TRBV2 | TGTGCCAGCAGGAGGGGACAGGGATTTGGAAACACTGAAGCTTTCTTT | CASRRGQGFGNTEAFF
TRBJ2-7 | TRBD2 | few | TRBV4-3 | TGCGCCAGCAGCCAAGAAAGTCTAGCGGGAGACTTCTACGAGCAGTACTTC | CASSQESLAGDFYEQYF
TRBJ2-1 | TRBD2 | - | TRBV19 | TGTGCCAGTAGTTTCGGGACTAGCGGGAGGAACAATGAGCAGTTCTTC | CASSFGTSGRNNEQFF
TRBJ1-5 | - | - | TRBV19 | TGTGCCAGTAGTATGGTGGCAGGGTTGGGTGATCAGCCCCAGCATTTT | CASSMVAGLGDQPQHF
TRBJ2-5 | - | few | TRBV21-1 | TGTGCCAGCAGCAAAGGGGCTGTGGAGACCCAGTACTTC | CASSKGAVETQYF
TRBJ1-6 | - | - | TRBV7-2 | TGTGCCAGCAGCTTAGCAGGACAAGGCTCCTATAATTCACCCCTCCACTTT | CASSLAGQGSYNSPLHF
TRBJ2-1 | TRBD2 | - | TRBV6-1 | TGTGCCAGCAGACTAGCGGGAGCGAATGATGAGCAGTTCTTC | CASRLAGANDEQFF
TRBJ2-1 | - | few | TRBV6-2/TRBV6-3 | TGTGCCAGCAGTTACTCGAGGGAATACAATGAGCAGTTCTTC | CASSYSREYNEQFF
TRBJ2-3 | TRBD2 | few | TRBV6-5 | TGTGCCAGCAGTTACTTCCTAGCGGGAGGACCCACAGATACGCAGTATTTT | CASSYFLAGGPTDTQYF
TRBJ2-6 | TRBD1 | - | TRBV20-1 | TGCAGTGCTAGAGATATCACAGGGGGGTCCTCTGGGGCCAACGTCCTGACTTTC | CSARDITGGSSGANVLTF
TRBJ2-5 | - | - | TRBV7-9 | TGTGCCAGCAGCTCGGTAGAGACCCAGTACTTC | CASSSVETQYF
TRBJ2-3 | TRBD2 | - | TRBV24-1 | TGTGCCACCAGTTTCGGGGGGAGCACAGATACGCAGTATTTT | CATSFGGSTDTQYF
TRBJ2-5 | - | - | TRBV7-3 | TGTGCCAGCAGATTAACTTGTATAACGGGAGCCCACGGCAGGGAAGAGACCCAGTACTTC | CASRLTCITGAHGREETQYF
TRBJ2-7 | - | - | TRBV30 | TGTGCCTGGAACAGGGAAGGGATTGAGCAGTACTTC | CAWNREGIEQYF
TRBJ2-5 | - | - | TRBV5-1 | TGCGCCAGCAGCTTACCCTTAGCGGCAGAAGAGACCCAGTACTTC | CASSLPLAAEETQYF
TRBJ1-2 | - | - | TRBV28 | TGTGCCAGCAGTCTCAACTATGGCCACACCTTC | CASSLNYGHTF
TRBJ2-1 | TRBD1 | - | TRBV6-1 | TGTGCCAGCAGTGGGACAGGGGGCTGGAGCTACAATGAGCAGTTCTTC | CASSGTGGWSYNEQFF
TRBJ2-5 | TRBD2 | few | TRBV7-2 | TGTGCCAGCAGCTTAACCATGGGACGGACTAGTGCAGAGACCCAGTACTTC | CASSLTMGRTSAETQYF
TRBJ2-3 | - | few | TRBV27 | TGTGCCAGCAGTTTTATTGGGGGAGTCACAGATACGCAGTATTTT | CASSFIGGVTDTQYF
TRBJ2-5 | TRBD2 | - | TRBV6-1 | TGTGCCAGCAGGTTCCCTAGCGGGAGGGCAGGGGAGACCCAGTACTTC | CASRFPSGRAGETQYF
TRBJ2-5 | TRBD2 | - | TRBV20-1 | TGCAGTGCTTCCGGACTAGCGGGGGCCAGGGAGACCCAGTACTTC | CSASGLAGARETQYF
TRBJ2-7 | TRBD2 | - | TRBV27 | TGTGCCAGCAGTTTTTCTAGCGGGAGGGGTGTCTACGAGCAGTACTTC | CASSFSSGRGVYEQYF
TRBJ1-5 | - | - | TRBV2 | TGTGCCAGTTCAGCGGGGGGACAGCCCCAGCATTTT | CASSAGGQPQHF
TRBJ1-5 | TRBD1 | few | TRBV6-1 | TGTGCCAGCGGGTCCCAGGGGGGCAATCAGCCCCAGCATTTT | CASGSQGGNQPQHF
TRBJ1-5 | - | medium-sized | TRBV7-2 | TGTGCCAGCAGCTTAGCTCCGGGGGGTCAGCCCCAGCATTTT | CASSLAPGGQPQHF
TRBJ1-6 | TRBD1 | - | TRBV19 | TGTGCCAGTAGAGACAGGGCCCAGTCACCCCTCCACTTT | CASRDRAQSPLHF
TRBJ2-1 | - | few | TRBV4-3 | TGCGCCAGCAGCTACCTAGGGAGCTCCTACAATGAGCAGTTCTTC | CASSYLGSSYNEQFF
TRBJ2-1 | - | few | TRBV7-6 | TGTGCCAGCAGCCCCCGCTCGGTGGCCTCCTACAATGAGCAGTTCTTC | CASSPRSVASYNEQFF
TRBJ2-1 | TRBD2 | - | TRBV15 | TGTGCCACCAGCAGAGAGGGAGGGACGCCCTCAAAAGATAATGAGCAGTTCTTC | CATSREGGTPSKDNEQFF
TRBJ2-5 | TRBD1 | - | TRBV9 | TGTGCCAGCAGCGCCGGGACAGGGGGCGCTGAGACCCAGTACTTC | CASSAGTGGAETQYF
TRBJ2-1 | TRBD2 | - | TRBV5-5 | TGTGCCAGCAGTCGACTAGCGGCGACTGACAATGAGCAGTTCTTC | CASSRLAATDNEQFF